Presented here are 20 T cell receptor beta chains from one specimen sequenced in a study of shared clonotypes between healthy human individuals. This table comes from immunoSEQ multiplex PCR, and its TCRdb copy is limited to in-frame clones, with some not included. The repertoire has about 2,500,000 clones, more than 90% of them found once; the top ten carry roughly 0.14%. The sequenced sample consisted of naive CD4+ T cells sorted from blood. Noted subset: CD45RA+ positively selected. Receptors originate from a man younger than 35 in good health.

V is TRBV11-2 and J is TRBJ2-7, with D tentatively TRBD1 (5 bases). Trimming removed 0 bases from V and 4 bases from J, with 16 bases in between. This CDR3 has 16 amino acids. Germline CDR1 reads SGHAT; CDR2 reads FQNNGV. CDR3 sequence reads: CASSLDLGQALYEQYF. The CDR3 nucleotides are TGTGCCAGCAGCTTAGATCTGGGGCAGGCTCTGTACGAGCAGTACTTC.

J is TRBJ2-3 and V is TRBV5-1; 7 bases align to TRBD1. The trim removed 2 bases at V and 1 base at J, leaving 7 bases unmatched. The CDR3 has 16 amino acids. CDR1 SGHRS and CDR2 YFSETQ come from the germline V gene. The CDR3 spells CASSLQGSPGTDTQYF. The CDR3 DNA reads TGCGCCAGCAGCTTACAGGGGTCACCTGGCACAGATACGCAGTATTTT.

This chain connects TRBV13 to TRBJ2-7, with 7 bases that match TRBD1. This CDR3 comprises 14 residues. Trimming cost V 0 bases and J 7 bases; bases outside gene matches: 6. Germline V CDR1 and CDR2: PRHDT, FYEKMQ (reference sequence). The CDR3, as DNA: TGTGCCAGCAGCTTAGGATGGGACAGAGGGGAGCAGTACTTC. Translation: CASSLGWDRGEQYF.

The chain has TRBV27 and TRBJ2-4, with TRBD1 as a possible D gene (5 bases). The germline CDR1 and CDR2 sequences are MNHEY and SMNVEV (reference sequence). The CDR3 is made up of 13 amino acids. V dropped 5 bases and J dropped 9 bases, with 14 bases sitting between them. CDR3 sequence (DNA): TGTGCCAGCAGTACCCGGTGGGGCGGCATTCAGTACTTC. This gives the protein CASSTRWGGIQYF.

This sequence joins TRBV6-6 and TRBJ1-2; 8 nucleotides agree with TRBD1. CDR1 is MNHNY, CDR2 SVGAGI, per germline (reference sequence). The CDR3 runs 16 residues. Trimming cost V 5 bases and J 0 bases; bases outside gene matches: 8. The CDR3 DNA follows: TGTGCCAGCAGTCCGGGACAGGCGAATTCTAACTATGGCTACACCTTC. Protein: CASSPGQANSNYGYTF.

The chain is built from TRBV6-6 and TRBJ1-5; the D gene is possibly TRBD1 (5 bases). Trimming took off 6 bases at V and 5 bases at J, with 17 bases between the two ends. The CDR3 is 15 residues long. Germline CDR1 is MNHNY and CDR2 is SVGAGI (reference sequence). Here the CDR3 DNA reads TGTGCCAGCAGGGGCGGGGCCTCGGGCGATCAGCCCCAGCATTTT. This encodes CASRGGASGDQPQHF.

This sequence joins TRBV7-9 and TRBJ2-5, with a possible D match to TRBD1 (6 bases). The DNA end is a closer match to TRBJ2-7, so the J assignment may be wrong. CDR3 size: 12 residues. Germline V CDR1 and CDR2: SEHNR, FQNEAQ (reference sequence). The CDR3 DNA reads as TGTGCCAGCAGCTCAGGGGTCTACGAGCAGTACTTC. Protein sequence: CASSSGVYEQYF.

The chain joins TRBV19 to TRBJ1-4, with D uncertain. The germline CDR1 and CDR2 sequences are LNHDA and SQIVND (reference sequence). The CDR3 spans 15 residues. V was trimmed by 0 bases and J by 0 bases, leaving 5 bases between them. The CDR3 region has the DNA TGTGCCAGTAGTATAGAGGCTGCAACTAATGAAAAACTGTTTTTT. This encodes CASSIEAATNEKLFF.

The rearrangement links TRBV5-6 to TRBJ1-2; 8 nucleotides match TRBD1. Germline CDR1 is SGHDT and CDR2 is YYEEEE. Losses at the gene ends were 0 bases for V and 2 bases for J; bases not matched to a gene: 3. The CDR3 consists of 15 residues. The CDR3 is CASSLGDRNNYGYTF. CDR3 coding DNA: TGTGCCAGCAGCTTGGGGGACAGGAACAACTATGGCTACACCTTC.

The gene calls are TRBV6-1 and TRBJ2-7, with D unclear. Trimming cost V 7 bases and J 4 bases, with 17 bases left between them. This CDR3 spans 14 amino acids. Germline V lookup: CDR1 MNHNS, CDR2 SASEGT. The CDR3 loop is CASIPGPALYEQYF. The CDR3 nucleotides read TGTGCCAGCATACCGGGCCCCGCCCTATACGAGCAGTACTTC.

The V gene is TRBV21-1, the J gene TRBJ2-1; the table assigns TRBD1, which was not confirmed against the DNA. TRBV21-1 is recorded as a pseudogene. CDR3 length equals 18 residues. CDR3 nucleotide sequence: TGTGCCAGCAGCAAAACAGGGTCGAGCCGCCGTGGATACAATGAGCAGTTCTTC. It specifies CASSKTGSSRRGYNEQFF.

CDR3 sequence: CASSHTSGVTYEQYF. Written as DNA, the CDR3 is TGTGCCAGCTCACACACGTCGGGGGTCACCTACGAGCAGTACTTC. This sequence joins TRBV18 and TRBJ2-7, with a tentative D call TRBD2 (6 bases). CDR1 is KGHSH and CDR2 is LQKENI in the germline V gene. The CDR3 runs 15 residues. Trimming left V 4 bases short and J 2 bases short, with 15 bases between.

The chain combines TRBV6-1 with TRBJ1-2, with D possibly matching TRBD1 (5 bases). The germline V gene has CDR1 MNHNS and CDR2 SASEGT. The germline V and J ends were trimmed by 3 bases and 7 bases, with 12 bases remaining between them. There are 13 residues in the CDR3. This chain's CDR3 is CASSERETGGYTF. The CDR3 coding sequence is TGTGCCAGCAGTGAGAGGGAAACAGGTGGCTACACCTTC.

The rearrangement links TRBV2 to TRBJ1-1, with 9 bases identical to TRBD1. Germline V lookup: CDR1 SNHLY, CDR2 FYNNEI. CDR3 length: 12 residues. V dropped 7 bases and J dropped 11; count of bases not matched to a gene: 8. The CDR3 DNA sequence: TGTGCCAGCATTCAGACAGGGGGGTTTGCTTTCTTT. Translated, it gives CASIQTGGFAFF.

The gene calls are TRBV30 and TRBJ2-7; 7 bases map to TRBD2. Germline CDR1 and CDR2: GTSNPN and SVGIG (reference sequence). Losses at the gene ends were 2 bases for V and 2 bases for J; bases not matched to a gene: 9. The length of the CDR3 is 15 residues. CDR3 nucleotide sequence: TGTGCCTGGAGTACCCCGACCCGGGGGGCCTACGAGCAGTACTTC. Translated, it gives CAWSTPTRGAYEQYF.

The rearrangement links TRBV7-6 to TRBJ1-1; D remains unclear. Germline lookup yields CDR1 SGHVS and CDR2 FNYEAQ. CDR3 length: 14 residues. V gave up 6 bases and J gave up 3 bases, with 14 bases separating them. CDR3 residues: CASSPMTFDTEAFF. The CDR3 DNA sequence: TGTGCCAGCAGTCCAATGACATTTGACACTGAAGCTTTCTTT.

The rearrangement links TRBV5-4 to TRBJ2-5; 8 bases map to TRBD2. The CDR3 covers 13 residues. J was trimmed by 5 bases and V by 5 bases; bases with no gene match: 5. Germline CDR1 SGHNT, CDR2 YYREEE (reference sequence). CDR3 coding DNA: TGTGCCAGCAGGTCGACTAGCGCCGAGACCCAGTACTTC. Translating it yields CASRSTSAETQYF.

The rearrangement joins TRBV10-2 to TRBJ1-1; 9 bases line up with TRBD1. The CDR3 sequence is 16 residues long. V lost 3 bases and J lost 1; bases outside the gene matches: 6. The germline V gene encodes CDR1 WSHSY and CDR2 SAAADI. CDR3 in DNA: TGCGCCAGCAGTGAATTGGGACAGGGCGGGAACACTGAAGCTTTCTTT. Translating gives CASSELGQGGNTEAFF.

V is TRBV27 and J is TRBJ2-6, with D possibly TRBD2 on 6 matching bases. The CDR3 has 15 residues. The V end was cut by 3 bases, the J end by 2 bases, with 8 bases between. Germline CDR1 and CDR2: MNHEY and SMNVEV (reference sequence). CDR3 region: CASSLWGAGANVLTF. In nucleotides, the CDR3 is TGTGCCAGCAGTTTGTGGGGGGCTGGGGCCAACGTCCTGACTTTC.

This chain connects TRBV15 to TRBJ1-4, with a possible D match to TRBD1 (6 bases). The CDR3 contains 15 residues. Germline lookup yields CDR1 LNHNV and CDR2 YYDKDF (reference sequence). Trimming removed 0 bases at V and 3 bases at J, with 8 bases between. CDR3 sequence reads: CATSRDNRANEKLFF. As DNA, the CDR3 is TGTGCCACCAGCAGAGATAACAGGGCTAATGAAAAACTGTTTTTT.